The 19 T cell receptor beta chains given below trace back to one sample, sequenced in a study of post-analysis software for immune sequencing data. Unique molecular identifiers tagged the TCR beta cDNA libraries. A single record per CDR3 protein comes from TCRdb applying MiXCR to the PCR reads. The table shows roughly 580,000 distinct CDR3 sequences, with roughly two fifths occurring only once. No antigen is known for these receptors. General observations from the study: Elevated frequency relative to controls characterized 4 or 5 TRBV segments in patients, TRBV5-6, TRBV5-1 and TRBV20-1 among them.

Sequences were obtained from blood. The receptors originated from a girl between 10 and 17 years old with multiple sclerosis.

The chain is built from TRBV12-3 or TRBV12-4 and TRBJ1-2, with 7 bases fitting TRBD1. With 6 bases clipped from V and 2 bases from J, the junction kept 9 bases outside the gene matches. This CDR3 has 15 amino acids. The CDR3 protein is CASSEGTVPNYGYTF. Here the CDR3 DNA reads TGTGCCAGCAGCGAGGGGACAGTCCCAAACTATGGCTACACCTTC.

In this sample, this clonotype turned up a few times. The V and J genes are TRBV12-3 or TRBV12-4 and TRBJ2-5; the D gene is possibly TRBD1 (5 bases). With the DNA end fitting TRBJ2-7 better, the J assignment may be wrong. There are 14 residues in the CDR3. The CDR3 loop is CASSFEGVQYEQYF. DNA for the CDR3: TGTGCCAGCAGTTTTGAAGGGGTACAATACGAGCAGTACTTC.

J is TRBJ2-2 and V is TRBV7-2; D perhaps matches TRBD1 (5 bases). Germline CDR1 SGHTA, CDR2 FQGNSA. The V end lost 2 bases, the J end lost 6 bases, and 10 bases lay between the germline ends. CDR3 size: 14 residues. The CDR3 loop reads CASSLQGFAGELFF. In nucleotides, the CDR3 is TGTGCCAGCAGCTTACAGGGATTTGCCGGGGAGCTGTTTTTT.

The chain joins TRBV20-1 to TRBJ1-4, with unresolved D. From germline, CDR1 is DFQATT and CDR2 SNEGSKA (reference sequence). The CDR3 covers 13 residues. The V end lost 7 bases, the J end lost 3 bases, and 12 bases lay between the germline ends. CDR3 sequence: CSVMEGANEKLFF. Written as DNA, the CDR3 is TGCAGTGTTATGGAGGGAGCTAATGAAAAACTGTTTTTT.

This clonotype appeared a few times. The chain recombines TRBV25-1 with TRBJ2-5; maybe TRBD2 (6 bases). The CDR3 covers 13 residues. Trimming removed 1 base at V and 4 bases at J, with 7 bases between. From germline, CDR1 is MGHDK and CDR2 SYGVNS. The CDR3 sequence: CASSEWRVETQYF. The CDR3, as DNA: TGTGCCAGCAGTGAATGGAGGGTAGAGACCCAGTACTTC.

The table lists this clonotype with a few counts. This rearrangement joins TRBV7-2 to TRBJ2-7; possibly TRBD2 for D (6 bases). Germline loops: CDR1 SGHTA, CDR2 FQGNSA. The germline V and J ends were trimmed by 5 bases and 0 bases, with 23 bases remaining between them. CDR3 length equals 18 residues. The chain's CDR3 is CASSPKSGRETSSYEQYF. The DNA for the CDR3 is TGTGCCAGCAGCCCCAAGTCGGGGCGGGAAACTAGCTCCTACGAGCAGTACTTC.

The CDR3 loop reads CASSLATGGDQPQHF. For the CDR3, the DNA is TGCGCCAGCAGCTTGGCTACAGGGGGAGATCAGCCCCAGCATTTT. This chain uses TRBV5-1 with TRBJ1-5, with 8 positions matching TRBD1. The CDR3 is 15 amino acids. The V gene end was trimmed by 0 bases and the J gene end by 5 bases; junction bases not matched to a gene: 4. From germline, CDR1 is SGHRS and CDR2 YFSETQ. The variable domain in full, with the rest retrieved from reference TRBV5-1 and TRBJ1-5, is KAGVTQTPRYLIKTRGQQVTLSCSPISGHRSVSWYQQTPGQGLQFLFEYFSETQRNKGNFPGRFSGRQFSNSRSEMNVSTLELGDSALYLCASSLATGGDQPQHFGDGTRLSIL.

This clonotype turned up a few times. The rearrangement links TRBV7-9 to TRBJ2-7; D gene uncertain. The germline CDR1 and CDR2 sequences are SEHNR and FQNEAQ (reference sequence). The CDR3 has 11 residues. Trimming cost V 6 bases and J 3 bases, with 6 bases left between them. The CDR3: CASSLHYEQYF. CDR3 nucleotide sequence: TGTGCCAGCAGTCTCCACTACGAGCAGTACTTC.

This chain links TRBV5-1 with TRBJ2-5, with D perhaps matching TRBD2 (6 bases). The CDR3 has 17 residues. Trimming took off 2 bases at V and 2 bases at J, with 19 bases between the two ends. CDR1 and CDR2 (germline): SGHRS, YFSETQ. As DNA, the CDR3 is TGCGCCAGCAGCTTTGGGGACTTCCCCTCCTCTCAAGAGACCCAGTACTTC. This sequence encodes CASSFGDFPSSQETQYF.

This clonotype has more than one count but fewer than ten. Sequence at one end of the junction differs from germline and may be a read error. The chain combines TRBV6-5 with TRBJ1-6, with D maybe TRBD1 (5 bases). Germline V lookup: CDR1 MNHEY, CDR2 SVGAGI. The CDR3 totals 16 residues. This chain's CDR3 is CASSQREGGGNSPLHF. CDR3 sequence (DNA): TGTGCAAGCAGTCAACGGGAGGGCGGGGGGAATTCACCCCTCCACTTT.

This clonotype appeared a few times. CDR3 sequence reads: CSATRGRGTDTQYF. CDR3 bases: TGCAGTGCCACCAGGGGGCGCGGCACAGATACGCAGTATTTT. V is TRBV20-1 and J is TRBJ2-3, with 8 bases identical to TRBD1. After removal of 6 bases from V and 1 base from J, the junction contained 6 bases not matched to a gene. CDR3 length equals 14 residues. From germline, CDR1 is DFQATT and CDR2 SNEGSKA (reference sequence).

The DNA of the CDR3 is TGCAGGGGGGAATCCAACACTGAAGCTTTCTTT. Amino acids: CRGESNTEAFF. This rearrangement joins TRBV20-1 to TRBJ1-1; D possibly corresponds to TRBD1 (5 bases). Germline CDR1 is DFQATT and CDR2 is SNEGSKA (reference sequence). This CDR3 comprises 11 residues.

This chain connects TRBV12-3 or TRBV12-4 to TRBJ1-2; the D gene is possibly TRBD1 (6 bases). This CDR3 has 14 residues. The V end was cut by 6 bases, the J end by 0 bases, with 11 bases between. CDR3 amino acids: CASSDRKTNYGYTF. CDR3 DNA sequence: TGTGCCAGCAGCGACAGGAAGACTAACTATGGCTACACCTTC.

The V gene is TRBV7-2, the J gene TRBJ2-7; 15 bases line up with TRBD2. The DNA end is a closer match to TRBJ2-5, so the J assignment may be wrong. This CDR3 has 17 amino acids. The germline CDR1 and CDR2 sequences are SGHTA and FQGNSA. The CDR3 DNA reads as TGTGCCAGCAGCTTCCGGACTAGCGGGAGGGCCCCAGAGACCCAGTACTTC. Residues: CASSFRTSGRAPETQYF.

CDR3 amino acids: CSASGTQGSEKLFF. The CDR3, as DNA: TGCAGTGCTTCCGGGACCCAAGGAAGTGAAAAACTGTTTTTT. The gene calls are TRBV20-1 and TRBJ1-4, with a weak D call TRBD1 (5 bases). V was cut by 5 bases and J by 7 bases, with 17 bases left in between. Per the germline V gene, CDR1 is DFQATT and CDR2 is SNEGSKA (reference sequence). This CDR3 contains 14 residues.

This chain joins TRBV10-3 and TRBJ2-5, with TRBD2 identical over 8 bases. Germline trimming cut 0 bases from V and 9 bases from J; bases unmatched to any gene: 6. Germline loops: CDR1 ENHRY, CDR2 SYGVKD. The CDR3 has 14 residues. For the CDR3, the DNA is TGTGCCATCAGTGAGTCGAAAGCGGGGGAGGCCCAGTACTTC. Protein product: CAISESKAGEAQYF.

The table lists this clonotype with a few counts. The J gene is TRBJ2-5, the V gene TRBV10-3; a weak D match, TRBD2 (5 bases). V lost 11 bases to trimming and J lost 1 base, with 17 bases between them. Germline CDR1 reads ENHRY; CDR2 reads SYGVKD. The CDR3 totals 14 residues. The CDR3 DNA is TGTGCCTCCCAGGAACTAGTGGGCCAAGAGACCCAGTACTTC. Its translation: CASQELVGQETQYF.

Comment on this clonotype: The final CDR3 position lacks the conserved phenylalanine or tryptophan, pointing to a likely read error. V gene TRBV5-1 combines with J gene TRBJ2-7; D possibly matches TRBD1 or TRBD2 (5 bases each). The V and J ends lost 0 bases and 4 bases respectively, with 8 bases between them. In germline, CDR1 is SGHRS, CDR2 YFSETQ. The CDR3 has 13 amino acids. CDR3: CASSLAEGYEQYI. In DNA form, the CDR3 reads TGCGCCAGCAGCTTGGCCGAGGGGTACGAGCAGTACATC.

A remark on this clonotype: One junction end does not reproduce the germline sequence, and a read error may be involved. The chain employs TRBV11-3 and TRBJ2-3; D not certain. The CDR3 sequence is 14 residues long. CDR1 and CDR2 from the germline V gene are SGHNT and YENEEA. This CDR3 is CASSFSGPTDTQYF. As DNA, the CDR3 is TGCGCCAGCAGCTTTAGTGGGCCCACAGATACGCAGTATTTT.